This T cell receptor (beta chain) was documented in a study of T cells in Graves' hyperthyroidism and ophthalmopathy. Study-wide results and limits: The majority of expanded thyroid clonotypes above 0.001 also appeared in blood.

Patients were excluded for uncontrolled infection, other autoimmune disease, pregnancy or lactation. This CDR3 region has 13 residues. Trimming took 6 bases from V and 5 from J; bases not matched to a gene: 7. Germline V gene sequence: CDR1 SQVTM, CDR2 ANQGSEA. The sample holds many counts of this clonotype. Its antigen is undetermined. TCR beta CDR3 region amplification was performed from RNA transcripts. First-round RT-PCR of the TCR CDR3 relied on the HTBI primer set. TCRdb itself ran the multiplex PCR reads through MiXCR, one entry per CDR3 protein. The sample holds approximately 400,000 distinct CDR3 sequences, approximately 25% seen once.

This clonotype originated in a middle-aged man with Graves' hyperthyroidism. The sequenced sample was blood. The chain recombines TRBV29-1 with TRBJ2-7; 10 nucleotides line up with TRBD2. The CDR3 nucleotides read TGCAGCGTCAGACTAGCGGGTCGCCACGAGCAGTACTTC. Protein product: CSVRLAGRHEQYF.